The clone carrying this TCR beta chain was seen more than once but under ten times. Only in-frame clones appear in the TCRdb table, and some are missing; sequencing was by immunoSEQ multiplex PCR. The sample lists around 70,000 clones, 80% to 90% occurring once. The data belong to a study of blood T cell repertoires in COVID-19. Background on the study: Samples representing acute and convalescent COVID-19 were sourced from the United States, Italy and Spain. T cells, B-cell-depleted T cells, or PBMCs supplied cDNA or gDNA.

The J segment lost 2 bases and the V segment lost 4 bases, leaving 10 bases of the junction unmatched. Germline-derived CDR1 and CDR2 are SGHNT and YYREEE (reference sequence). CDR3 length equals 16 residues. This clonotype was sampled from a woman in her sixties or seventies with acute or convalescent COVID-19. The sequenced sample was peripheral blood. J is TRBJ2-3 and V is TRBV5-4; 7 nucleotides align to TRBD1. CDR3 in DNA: TGTGCCAGCAGCGTGGACAGGCCGAGTCCCACAGATACGCAGTATTTT. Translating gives CASSVDRPSPTDTQYF.